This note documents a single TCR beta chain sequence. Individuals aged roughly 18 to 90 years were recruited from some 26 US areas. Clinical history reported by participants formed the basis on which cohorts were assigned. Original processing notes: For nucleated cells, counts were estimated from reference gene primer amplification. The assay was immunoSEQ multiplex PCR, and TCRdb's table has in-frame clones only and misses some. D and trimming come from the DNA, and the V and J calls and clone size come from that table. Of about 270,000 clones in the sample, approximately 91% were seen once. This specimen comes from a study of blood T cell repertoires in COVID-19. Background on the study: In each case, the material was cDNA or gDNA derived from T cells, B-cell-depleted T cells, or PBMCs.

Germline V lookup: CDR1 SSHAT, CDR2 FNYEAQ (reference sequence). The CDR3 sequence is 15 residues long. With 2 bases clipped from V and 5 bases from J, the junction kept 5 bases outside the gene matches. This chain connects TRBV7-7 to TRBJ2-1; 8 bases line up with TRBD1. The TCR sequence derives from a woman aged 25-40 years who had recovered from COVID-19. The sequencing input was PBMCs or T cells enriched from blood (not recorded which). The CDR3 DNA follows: TGTGCCAGCAGCTTAATTGGGACAGGAAACAATGAGCAGTTCTTC. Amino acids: CASSLIGTGNNEQFF.